This paragraph reports one T cell receptor beta chain. This sample was included in a study of blood T cell repertoires in COVID-19. In the study overall: There were acute and convalescent COVID-19 samples, and they came from the United States, Italy and Spain. T cells, B-cell-depleted T cells, or PBMCs supplied cDNA or gDNA.

Clones were sequenced by immunoSEQ multiplex PCR, and TCRdb holds only the in-frame ones, with some missing. Among over 250,000 clones, approximately 90% were seen once, and the ten largest hold 8.8%. The CDR3 length is 16 residues. Germline CDR1 SGHRS, CDR2 YFSETQ. V was pared by 0 bases and J by 2 bases, with 5 bases of the junction left unmatched. Participants were aged about 18 to 100 years, lived in 24 US areas, and enrolled virtually. The sample was PBMCs or T cells enriched from blood (not recorded which). The chain combines TRBV5-1 with TRBJ2-3, with 8 bases aligning to TRBD2. This sequence was found in a man in his forties who had recovered from COVID-19. CDR3 nucleotide sequence: TGCGCCAGCAGCTTGGGATCGGGAGGGAACACAGATACGCAGTATTTT. Its protein product is CASSLGSGGNTDTQYF.